The sequence of this T cell receptor (beta chain) was determined in a study of T-cell reconstitution after alpha-beta-depleted transplantation in children. Preparing the TCRbeta library involved the use of unique molecular identifiers. One entry per CDR3 protein results from TCRdb running MiXCR on the PCR reads. The sample holds 580,000 or so distinct CDR3 sequences, around 23% seen once. Ten or more counts support this clonotype. What it binds is unknown. Study results and caveats: Roughly two months post-transplant, alpha-beta T cells reportedly originated from several hundred graft clones that had expanded.

CDR3 length equals 12 residues. Germline CDR1 is SGHAT and CDR2 is FQNNGV. The V end lost 1 base, the J end lost 11 bases, and 11 bases lay between the germline ends. This clonotype was sampled from a boy younger than two who had a stem cell transplant for acute myeloid leukemia, so the T cells may come from the graft donor. The genes are TRBV11-2 and TRBJ1-1, with D perhaps TRBD1 (5 bases). The specimen was PBMCs, mostly from graft donor cells, collected 360 days after TCRalphabeta/CD19-depleted stem cell transplant. CDR3 sequence reads: CASSLASGGAFF. Written as DNA, the CDR3 is TGTGCCAGCAGCTTAGCCTCGGGGGGGGCTTTCTTT.